This TCR beta chain was recorded in a study of cytotoxic CD8 clonotypes in ibrutinib-treated CLL. This CDR3 has 18 residues. The V gene end was trimmed by 0 bases and the J gene end by 4 bases; junction bases not matched to a gene: 11. Germline V gene sequence: CDR1 LGHNA, CDR2 YNFKEQ. In this sample, this clone turned up a few times. The antigen is undetermined. The study's findings and limits: Baseline-level clonality went beyond age-matched healthy donors and moved in step with circulating CD8+ T-cell counts. Clonality climbed at ibrutinib response, then dropped toward baseline at progression. Stable or contracted on treatment, public clonotypes were also uncommon.

Measured with immunoSEQ multiplex PCR; TCRdb has only the in-frame clones, and not every one. The sample shows some 200,000 clones, 75% to 85% of them seen only once. This specimen was PBMCs, taken after 12 months of ibrutinib treatment. V usage is TRBV4-2 and J usage is TRBJ2-5, with TRBD2 matching over 10 bases. This receptor was obtained from a human donor with chronic lymphocytic leukemia. CDR3 in amino acids: CASSQDWGPLAGGETQYF. CDR3 coding DNA: TGTGCCAGCAGCCAAGATTGGGGCCCTTTAGCGGGAGGAGAGACCCAGTACTTC.